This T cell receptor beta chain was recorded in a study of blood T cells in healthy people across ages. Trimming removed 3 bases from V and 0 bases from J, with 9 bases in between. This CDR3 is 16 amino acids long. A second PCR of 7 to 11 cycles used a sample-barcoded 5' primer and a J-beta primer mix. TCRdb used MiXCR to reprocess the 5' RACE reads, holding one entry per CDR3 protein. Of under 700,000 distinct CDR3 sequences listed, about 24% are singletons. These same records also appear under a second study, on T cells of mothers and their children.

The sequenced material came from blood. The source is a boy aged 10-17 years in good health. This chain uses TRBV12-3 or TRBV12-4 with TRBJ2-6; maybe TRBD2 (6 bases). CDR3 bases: TGTGCCAGCAGTTTCGCCGGGGGCTCTGGGGCCAACGTCCTGACTTTC. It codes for CASSFAGGSGANVLTF.